Sequencing of this T cell receptor (beta chain) was carried out in a study of shared clonotypes between healthy human individuals (dated by TCRdb to about 2020). As for the study more broadly: The cohort included a few men and a couple of women between 18 and 49 years of age. To estimate repertoire size and how much clonotype sharing occurs between individuals, the study deeply sequenced the blood TCR repertoires of several healthy adults. Leukapheresis yielded between about 0.94 and 9.5 billion PBMCs per donor. To increase sequencing depth and limit assay-specific biases, TCR repertoire library preparation and sequencing were carried out by different laboratories using diverse techniques. What the research found in general, with its limitations: Sampling was restricted to blood, and TCR repertoires in tissue are likely to differ from TCR repertoires in blood. Because the study included a small number of donors, the genetic and exposure-history diversity represented was limited. Based on pairwise subsampling, the degree of clonotype sharing among donors was expected to be affected by sequencing depth.

On this clone itself: Its antigen is unknown. No quality values exist for individual bases; no much larger clone is one base distant.

Donors were healthy HIV-negative adults with no recently reported acute infections or vaccinations. Only Caucasian adults living in Nashville, Tennessee, USA were represented among the donors. For unsorted samples, roughly 90 million PBMCs were counted, and genomic DNA was extracted using the QIAamp DNA Blood Mini kit. After blood collection by leukapheresis, PBMCs were isolated using Ficoll-Histopaque density gradient centrifugation and then cryopreserved in the vapor phase of liquid nitrogen. Using the deep immunoSEQ assay, multiplex PCR amplified TCR CDR3 regions from genomic DNA. Extracted genomic DNA from each cell subset was spread evenly across all wells of several immunoSEQ 96-well plates, with each plate serving as a replicate. For unsorted PBMC, each replicate PCR was loaded with roughly 0.3 ug genomic DNA, equivalent to about 30,000 T cell genomes. Genomic DNA from unsorted PBMC was sequenced over ten immunoSEQ deep assay plates. Purified libraries were quantified with a Qubit 3.0 fluorometer, sized on a Bioanalyzer 2100, and re-quantified with the KAPA Library Quantification kit. A separate single-read 150-cycle Illumina NextSeq 550 flow cell was used to sequence each immunoSEQ 96-well plate. The study's own analysis went as follows. Because the immunoSEQ output included only junctional sequences and no quality scores, the filtering could not be the same as the filtering used for full-length reads. Sequences were annotated with PyIR, a Python wrapper for IgBLAST v1.9, and V/J genes and CDR3 were assigned using IMGT germline references. Reads were filtered out if the reads had weak V/J assignments (E-value above 1e-6), no CDR3, stop codons, out-of-frame junctions, or ambiguous translated residues. V3J clonotypes were defined by identical inferred V gene, J gene, and CDR3 amino acid sequence. To compute the percentage overlap between repertoires, the number of shared unique clonotypes was divided by the size of the smaller repertoire. Repertoire richness was assessed with RTK rarefaction, the Chao1 estimator, and Recon v2.1 estimates of unobserved clonotypes. TCRdb's version of the immuneACCESS table is confined to in-frame rearrangements and falls short of the full clone set. An unresolved V gene accounts for under half of the shortfall where checked; the remainder is of unknown origin. That table supplies the V and J calls and clone size; D and trimming were determined from the DNA. Within this sample are about 560,000 clones, with around 76% of them counted one time only. The ten largest account for more than 10% of the sample.

The sample was PBMCs. This TCR derives from a woman aged 40 to 49 in good health. Some clones in this sample may be carry-over from other donors' samples.

This receptor carries the CDR3 CASSLAPGTYEQYF. In nucleotides, the sequence is TGCGCCAGCAGCTTGGCCCCAGGGACCTACGAGCAGTACTTC. The chain uses TRBV5-1 and TRBJ2-7; TRBD1 is perhaps the D gene, given 5 matching bases. V drops 0 bases and J drops 2 bases, leaving 9 bases in between. The CDR3 contains 14 residues, cysteine and phenylalanine counted. The CDR3 DNA has 42 bases and is translated from base 1. Taken from the germline V gene, the CDR1 and CDR2 loops are SGHRS and YFSETQ.